The 9 T cell receptor beta chains presented below share a single source sample, sequenced in a study of T cell responses to AZD1222 COVID-19 vaccine (dated by TCRdb to about 2021). The method was the immunoSEQ multiplex PCR assay. What TCRdb holds here is the immuneACCESS table cut down to in-frame rearrangements. Part of the clones is not present; checked against another copy, under half of the missing clones reflect an unresolved V gene, and the others are unexplained. Within this sample are about 110,000 clones, with over 90% of them counted one time only. The ten biggest clones cover about 3% of the sample. The time point label here, explained by the study, means: about 28 days (+/-7) after the second vaccine dose. The sequencing used peripheral blood, collected 28 days after the second AZD1222 dose. These receptors originate from an adult who received the AZD1222 COVID-19 vaccine.

The V call is TRBV3-1 (or the pseudogene TRBV3-2), the J call TRBJ2-7; TRBD2 might be the D (5 bases). V lost 8 bases to trimming and J lost 4 bases, with 12 bases between them. The CDR3 length is 12 residues. Germline CDR1 and CDR2: LGHDT and YNNKEL (reference sequence). The CDR3 region is CASEGRGYEQYF. DNA of the CDR3: TGTGCCAGCGAAGGTCGCGGGTACGAGCAGTACTTC.

Regarding this clone: Relative to the germline gene, one junction end is altered; a read error may explain this. The CDR3 loop reads CASSQTSGVIADTQYF. The CDR3 coding sequence is TGCGCTAGCAGCCAAACTAGCGGGGTGATTGCAGATACGCAGTATTTT. J is TRBJ2-3 and V is TRBV5-1, with 10 nucleotides matching TRBD2. Per the germline V gene, CDR1 is SGHRS and CDR2 is YFSETQ. The length of the CDR3 is 16 residues.

The CDR3 DNA reads as TGTGCCAGCAGCTCCGGGGGGGATCTCCCCTCGAATGAGCAGTTCTTC. It encodes CASSSGGDLPSNEQFF. The gene calls are TRBV11-2 and TRBJ2-1, with 8 bases fitting TRBD2. Looked up from germline, CDR1 is SGHAT and CDR2 is FQNNGV. The V segment lost 4 bases and the J segment 7 bases; nucleotides outside the gene matches: 12. The CDR3 runs to 16 residues. Together with reference TRBV11-2 and TRBJ2-1, the CDR3 gives the full variable domain: EAGVAQSPRYKIIEKRQSVAFWCNPISGHATLYWYQQILGQGPKLLIQFQNNGVVDDSQLPKDRFSAERLKGVDSTLKIQPAKLEDSAVYLCASSSGGDLPSNEQFFGPGTRLTVL.

This rearrangement joins TRBV25-1 to TRBJ2-2; TRBD1 matches at 7 bases. The CDR3 length is 13 residues. The germline V gene has CDR1 MGHDK and CDR2 SYGVNS. V lost 2 bases and J lost 6; bases outside the gene matches: 0. The CDR3 spells CASSEQGAGELFF. In nucleotides, the CDR3 is TGTGCCAGCAGTGAACAGGGGGCCGGGGAGCTGTTTTTT.

The chain couples TRBV28 to TRBJ2-1, with TRBD2 identical over 12 bases. The CDR3 runs 15 residues. Germline loops: CDR1 MDHEN, CDR2 SYDVKM. After removal of 8 bases from V and 6 bases from J, the junction contained 8 bases not matched to a gene. This chain's CDR3 is CASQTSGRSSNEQFF. Here the CDR3 DNA reads TGTGCCAGCCAAACTAGCGGGAGGAGCAGCAATGAGCAGTTCTTC.

The chain combines TRBV27 with TRBJ1-5, with unresolved D. Germline-derived CDR1 and CDR2 are MNHEY and SMNVEV (reference sequence). Trimming shortened V by 6 bases and J by 6 bases, and 12 bases separated the two germline ends. This CDR3 spans 13 amino acids. The CDR3 loop reads CASSIRRGQPQHF. The CDR3 nucleotides read TGTGCCAGCAGCATTAGACGGGGTCAGCCCCAGCATTTT.

The gene calls are TRBV27 and TRBJ2-7; 9 bases line up with TRBD1. Trimming took 10 bases from V and 5 from J; bases not matched to a gene: 6. In germline, CDR1 is MNHEY, CDR2 SMNVEV (reference sequence). This CDR3 spans 12 amino acids. The CDR3 loop reads CATGTGRNEQYF. CDR3 sequence (DNA): TGTGCCACCGGGACAGGGCGAAACGAGCAGTACTTC.

The V and J genes are TRBV12-3 or TRBV12-4 and TRBJ1-2, with D perhaps TRBD1 (5 bases). V lost 2 bases, J lost 5 bases, and 9 bases lay in between. This CDR3 comprises 13 residues. The CDR3 DNA is TGTGCCAGCAGTTTATTGTCAGGGTATGGCTACACCTTC. Its translation is CASSLLSGYGYTF.

The rearrangement joins TRBV7-8 to TRBJ2-7; 8 nucleotides line up with TRBD2. This CDR3 comprises 16 residues. Unmatched junction bases numbered 11, after V lost 5 bases and J lost 2 bases. The germline CDR1 and CDR2 sequences are SGHVS and FQNEAQ. The CDR3 region has the DNA TGTGCCAGCAGCCGAGTGGGCGGGAGGTTTACCTACGAGCAGTACTTC. It codes for CASSRVGGRFTYEQYF.